This T cell receptor (beta chain) was observed in a study of blood T cell repertoires in COVID-19. The overall study: Samples of COVID-19 (acute and convalescent) were obtained from the United States, Italy and Spain. In each case, the material was cDNA or gDNA derived from T cells, B-cell-depleted T cells, or PBMCs.

V lost 8 bases and J lost 10; bases outside the gene matches: 13. Germline CDR1 is ENHRY and CDR2 is SYGVKD. This CDR3 comprises 13 residues. Authors' processing steps: Scientists estimated how many nucleated cells there were by amplifying reference gene primers. Repertoires were generated with immunoSEQ multiplex PCR, while TCRdb's copy carries only in-frame clones and drops some. V and J calls and clone size come straight from that table; D and trimming were deduced from the DNA. Of under 300,000 clones listed, 65% to 85% are singletons. The sequence was obtained from a human donor in a cohort sampled during active COVID-19. The chain couples TRBV10-3 to TRBJ2-7; 8 bases are shared with TRBD1. Sequencing used peripheral blood. CDR3 nucleotide sequence: TGTGCCATCGCCGAGAGACTGACAGGGGACCAGTACTTC. Amino acid sequence: CAIAERLTGDQYF.